This record looks at one TCR beta chain sequence and its context. Antigen: not known. The repertoire was sequenced with immunoSEQ multiplex PCR; TCRdb's copy has only in-frame clones and lacks some. Altogether about 350,000 clones are present, 70% to 90% being singletons, with the ten largest covering roughly 3.3%. Specified treatment: around 19 received Ad26.COV2.S at low or high dose, single or two shots; roughly five received placebo; per-sample allocation not given. Sampling was done on day 63 after the first vaccine or placebo injection. This specimen comes from a study of Ad26.COV2.S vaccination and SARS-CoV-2 variants. Study-wide background: Enrolled in COV1001, the donor was in the Ad26.COV2.S trial arm, which received the vaccine. By the intramuscular route, Ad26.COV2.S was given once, or twice 56 days apart.

Study outcomes and limitations: Reportedly, spike-specific CD8+ and CD4+ T cell responses achieved substantial breadth once vaccination had taken place.

This sequence was found in a person between 18 and 65 years old who received the Ad26.COV2.S COVID-19 vaccine or a placebo. Sequencing used peripheral blood, obtained in a trial of Ad26.COV2.S vaccine versus placebo.

In DNA form, the CDR3 reads TGCGCCAGCAGCCAGAGACGGGACAGGGGCGCAGATACGCAGTATTTT. Residues: CASSQRRDRGADTQYF. The V call is TRBV4-3, the J call TRBJ2-3; 10 bases agree with TRBD1. Germline trimming cut 3 bases from V and 4 bases from J; bases unmatched to any gene: 7. Germline CDR1 reads LGHNA; CDR2 reads YSLEER. This CDR3 contains 16 residues.